The 32 T cell receptor beta chains below come from one sample, sequenced in a study of regulatory dendritic cells for organ transplantation. Sequencing used immunoSEQ multiplex PCR; TCRdb keeps in-frame clones, though not all of them. The table lists 25,000 to 30,000 clones, 60% to 80% of them singletons. Material for sequencing was memory CD4+ T cells from blood. Subset denoted: CD45RO+ memory T cells. These receptors were collected from a human donor in good health.

This clone was observed a handful of times. The chain couples TRBV11-2 to TRBJ2-3; D call uncertain. The CDR3 consists of 13 residues. Germline V lookup: CDR1 SGHAT, CDR2 FQNNGV. V lost 1 base to trimming and J lost 4 bases, with 6 bases between them. CDR3 protein: CASSLADSDTQYF. In nucleotides, the CDR3 is TGTGCCAGCAGCTTAGCTGACTCAGATACGCAGTATTTT.

The chain carries TRBV5-6 and TRBJ2-7; 13 bases match TRBD2. The CDR3 is 16 amino acids. Trimming took 8 bases from V and 0 from J; bases not matched to a gene: 8. From germline, CDR1 is SGHDT and CDR2 YYEEEE. The CDR3 DNA reads TGTGCCAGGGGACTAGCGGGAACCCCGAGCTCCTACGAGCAGTACTTC. Protein product: CARGLAGTPSSYEQYF.

The V gene is TRBV19, the J gene TRBJ1-5; a weak D match, TRBD1 (5 bases). There are 16 residues in the CDR3. The germline V gene encodes CDR1 LNHDA and CDR2 SQIVND (reference sequence). The germline V and J ends were trimmed by 7 bases and 2 bases, with 18 bases remaining between them. The CDR3 region has the DNA TGTGCCAGTAACCCGATACAGGCTCAGGGCAATCAGCCCCAGCATTTT. Amino acids: CASNPIQAQGNQPQHF.

The V call is TRBV7-9, the J call TRBJ2-4; D not resolved. The CDR3 extends over 16 amino acids. Germline assignment: CDR1 SEHNR and CDR2 FQNEAQ (reference sequence). V lost 5 bases and J 0 bases, leaving 14 bases between the germline ends. The CDR3 is CASSPDPILAKNIQYF. DNA for the CDR3: TGTGCCAGCAGCCCTGACCCCATATTAGCCAAAAACATTCAGTACTTC.

This sequence joins TRBV5-1 and TRBJ2-3, with 12 bases lining up with TRBD2. CDR3 length: 15 residues. Germline-derived CDR1 and CDR2 are SGHRS and YFSETQ. V dropped 4 bases and J dropped 4; count of bases not matched to a gene: 4. CDR3 sequence: CASSPGLAGSDTQYF. The CDR3 nucleotides read TGCGCCAGCAGCCCCGGACTAGCGGGATCAGATACGCAGTATTTT.

The genes are TRBV6-6 and TRBJ1-5, with D perhaps TRBD1 (5 bases). Germline values: CDR1 MNHNY, CDR2 SVGAGI (reference sequence). With 5 bases removed from V and 12 bases from J, the gap between germline ends came to 11 bases. The length of the CDR3 is 11 residues. CDR3 region: CASSGGEVQHF. In DNA form, the CDR3 reads TGTGCCAGCAGTGGGGGGGAGGTCCAGCATTTT.

The sample holds one count of this clone. This rearrangement joins TRBV7-6 to TRBJ2-6, with 9 bases that match TRBD2. The germline V gene has CDR1 SGHVS and CDR2 FNYEAQ. This CDR3 is 18 amino acids long. V lost 1 base to trimming and J lost 2 bases; unmatched junction nucleotides: 6. CDR3 sequence (DNA): TGTGCCAGCAGCTTAGAGGTGGCTAGCGGGACTGGGGCCAACGTCCTGACTTTC. Protein sequence: CASSLEVASGTGANVLTF.

The V gene is TRBV6-1, the J gene TRBJ1-5; D remains ambiguous. Deletions cut 1 base from V and 0 bases from J, with 7 bases between. Germline CDR1 is MNHNS and CDR2 is SASEGT. The CDR3 contains 15 residues. The CDR3 spells CASSEVMDSNQPQHF. The CDR3, as DNA: TGTGCCAGCAGTGAAGTGATGGATAGCAATCAGCCCCAGCATTTT.

In this sample, this clone turned up once. The rearrangement links TRBV19 to TRBJ1-1; the match to TRBD1 covers 7 bases. V was pared by 4 bases and J by 1 base, with 6 bases of the junction left unmatched. In germline, CDR1 is LNHDA, CDR2 SQIVND (reference sequence). This CDR3 has 15 amino acids. In DNA form, the CDR3 reads TGTGCCAGTAGTACTCCCGGGACAGAGAACACTGAAGCTTTCTTT. It is translated as CASSTPGTENTEAFF.

In nucleotides, the CDR3 is TGTGCCAGCAGACGCAGACCCTACCCGGCGGAGACCCAGTACTTC. As protein: CASRRRPYPAETQYF. The chain has TRBV6-5 and TRBJ2-5; D not resolved. Deletions cut 6 bases from V and 5 bases from J, with 19 bases between. The CDR3 is made up of 15 amino acids. The germline gives CDR1 MNHEY, CDR2 SVGAGI.

This chain joins TRBV28 and TRBJ2-3, with 11 nucleotides matching TRBD2. The length of the CDR3 is 15 residues. With 6 bases clipped from V and 1 base from J, the junction kept 3 bases outside the gene matches. Per the germline V gene, CDR1 is MDHEN and CDR2 is SYDVKM. The DNA for the CDR3 is TGTGCCAGCAGCGAACTAGCGGGGGGCACAGATACGCAGTATTTT. It codes for CASSELAGGTDTQYF.

V is TRBV28 and J is TRBJ1-2; D gene ambiguous. The CDR3 extends over 10 amino acids. CDR1 is MDHEN and CDR2 is SYDVKM in the germline V gene. Trimming took 6 bases from V and 8 from J, leaving 7 bases between them. The CDR3 region is CASRADGYTF. CDR3 DNA sequence: TGTGCCAGCAGGGCCGACGGCTACACCTTC.

The chain couples TRBV25-1 to TRBJ1-2; 9 bases align to TRBD1. Trimming took 5 bases from V and 6 from J; bases not matched to a gene: 7. Germline V lookup: CDR1 MGHDK, CDR2 SYGVNS. The CDR3 has 14 amino acids. The CDR3 protein is CASSYAGTGHGYTF. The CDR3 region has the DNA TGTGCCAGCAGTTACGCAGGGACAGGGCATGGCTACACCTTC.

The V gene is TRBV28, the J gene TRBJ2-7; D gene unclear. This CDR3 region has 14 residues. Germline assignment: CDR1 MDHEN and CDR2 SYDVKM. V gave up 3 bases and J gave up 4 bases, with 13 bases separating them. The CDR3 region has the DNA TGTGCCAGCAGTTTGTGGCAATCGGCGTACGAGCAGTACTTC. It is translated as CASSLWQSAYEQYF. Looking up the rest from reference TRBV28 and TRBJ2-7 gives the full variable domain: DVKVTQSSRYLVKRTGEKVFLECVQDMDHENMFWYRQDPGLGLRLIYFSYDVKMKEKGDIPEGYSVSREKKERFSLILESASTNQTSMYLCASSLWQSAYEQYFGPGTRLTVT.

This sequence joins TRBV12-5 and TRBJ1-1, with D maybe TRBD1 (6 bases). This CDR3 spans 11 amino acids. V dropped 6 bases and J dropped 7 bases, with 9 bases sitting between them. Looked up from germline, CDR1 is LGHNT and CDR2 is FRNRAP. The CDR3, as DNA: TGTGCTAGTGGACAGGGAGGTGAAGCTTTCTTT. This gives the protein CASGQGGEAFF. The full variable domain, with the rest looked up from reference TRBV12-5 and TRBJ1-1, is DARVTQTPRHKVTEMGQEVTMRCQPILGHNTVFWYRQTMMQGLELLAYFRNRAPLDDSGMPKDRFSAEMPDATLATLKIQPSEPRDSAVYFCASGQGGEAFFGQGTRLTVV.

This clone was seen a few times. The V gene is TRBV2, the J gene TRBJ2-7; no definite D call. V lost 7 bases, J lost 3 bases, and 13 bases lay in between. In germline, CDR1 is SNHLY, CDR2 FYNNEI. The CDR3 covers 13 residues. The CDR3 protein is CASTVPDSYEQYF. The DNA for the CDR3 is TGTGCCAGCACAGTTCCAGATAGCTACGAGCAGTACTTC.

The CDR3 coding sequence is TGTGCCAGCAGTGACCTCGGAGCCAACCGGGGTGAGCAGTTCTTC. Translated: CASSDLGANRGEQFF. This sequence joins TRBV6-4 and TRBJ2-1, with D possibly matching TRBD2 (5 bases). Looked up from germline, CDR1 is MRHNA and CDR2 is SNTAGT. The CDR3 is 15 amino acids. V was shortened by 2 bases and J by 9 bases, with 17 bases between the two germline ends.

The chain recombines TRBV5-4 with TRBJ2-7; 9 nucleotides match TRBD1. This CDR3 spans 16 amino acids. CDR1 is SGHNT, CDR2 YYREEE, per germline (reference sequence). With 4 bases clipped from V and 5 bases from J, the junction kept 13 bases outside the gene matches. CDR3 amino acids: CASSPNRGLSRNEQYF. DNA of the CDR3: TGTGCCAGCAGCCCGAACAGGGGGCTTAGTCGCAACGAGCAGTACTTC.

The genes are TRBV7-9 and TRBJ2-3, with 16 bases that match TRBD2. The CDR3 runs to 18 residues. Losses at the gene ends were 5 bases for V and 0 bases for J; bases not matched to a gene: 5. The germline gives CDR1 SEHNR, CDR2 FQNEAQ (reference sequence). Written as DNA, the CDR3 is TGTGCCAGCAGCGAACCGGGACTAGCGGGAGGGAGCACAGATACGCAGTATTTT. This codes for CASSEPGLAGGSTDTQYF.

This chain connects TRBV27 to TRBJ2-3, with 12 bases lining up with TRBD2. Germline values: CDR1 MNHEY, CDR2 SMNVEV (reference sequence). CDR3 size: 15 residues. Losses at the gene ends were 8 bases for V and 5 bases for J; bases not matched to a gene: 8. The CDR3 is CASGQLAGGEDTQYF. The CDR3 nucleotides are TGTGCCAGCGGACAGCTAGCGGGAGGGGAAGATACGCAGTATTTT.

V usage is TRBV6-5 and J usage is TRBJ2-7; D is ambiguous. The V and J ends lost 2 bases and 5 bases respectively, with 4 bases between them. This CDR3 contains 11 residues. In germline, CDR1 is MNHEY, CDR2 SVGAGI. The CDR3 DNA sequence: TGTGCCAGCAGTTACGAAGACGAGCAGTACTTC. Residues: CASSYEDEQYF.

The chain links TRBV30 to TRBJ1-1; D is uncertain. This CDR3 is 13 amino acids long. The germline CDR1 and CDR2 sequences are GTSNPN and SVGIG (reference sequence). V shed 1 base and J shed 1 base, with 7 bases lying between them. The CDR3 here is CAWSGEGNTEAFF. CDR3 nucleotide sequence: TGTGCCTGGAGTGGAGAGGGGAACACTGAAGCTTTCTTT.

V is TRBV10-3 and J is TRBJ2-7, with TRBD1 matching 9 bases. V trimming: 10 bases; J trimming: 4 bases; junction bases outside the gene matches: 14. The germline V gene has CDR1 ENHRY and CDR2 SYGVKD. The CDR3 runs to 15 residues. For the CDR3, the DNA is TGTGCCACCCTCCAACGGGACAGGGCAAGTTACGAGCAGTACTTC. Translating gives CATLQRDRASYEQYF.

V gene TRBV13 combines with J gene TRBJ2-7; 13 bases line up with TRBD2. The germline V gene has CDR1 PRHDT and CDR2 FYEKMQ (reference sequence). J lost 5 bases, V lost 2 bases, and 9 bases had no gene match. This CDR3 has 17 amino acids. Here the CDR3 reads CASSLSGGTSGKNEQYF. The CDR3 DNA reads TGTGCCAGCAGCTTATCTGGGGGGACTAGCGGGAAAAACGAGCAGTACTTC. Using reference TRBV13 and TRBJ2-7 for the parts outside the CDR3, the full variable domain is AAGVIQSPRHLIKEKRETATLKCYPIPRHDTVYWYQQGPGQDPQFLISFYEKMQSDKGSIPDRFSAQQFSDYHSELNMSSLELGDSALYFCASSLSGGTSGKNEQYFGPGTRLTVT.

The chain combines TRBV19 with TRBJ1-1; 7 bases are shared with TRBD1. In germline, CDR1 is LNHDA, CDR2 SQIVND (reference sequence). The CDR3 contains 16 residues. The J segment lost 1 base and the V segment lost 5 bases, leaving 10 bases of the junction unmatched. Here the CDR3 DNA reads TGTGCCAGTAGTCGACAGGGAAAAGGGAGGAACACTGAAGCTTTCTTT. The encoded protein is CASSRQGKGRNTEAFF.

The chain carries TRBV25-1 and TRBJ1-4; D is possibly TRBD1 (6 bases). The CDR3 covers 13 residues. Germline CDR1 reads MGHDK; CDR2 reads SYGVNS. Trimming left V 4 bases short and J 8 bases short, with 11 bases between. The CDR3 reads CASSVLRGEKLFF. The CDR3 DNA reads as TGTGCCAGCAGTGTCCTAAGGGGGGAAAAACTGTTTTTT.

V usage is TRBV27 and J usage is TRBJ2-1, with D possibly TRBD2 on 7 matching bases. Trimming removed 6 bases from V and 8 bases from J, with 14 bases in between. This CDR3 comprises 13 residues. Germline CDR1 and CDR2: MNHEY and SMNVEV (reference sequence). Here the CDR3 reads CASRGGHGYEQFF. The CDR3 nucleotides read TGTGCCAGCAGGGGGGGGCACGGCTATGAGCAGTTCTTC.

J is TRBJ1-2 and V is TRBV30; possible D gene TRBD1, 5 bases. Trimming took off 0 bases at V and 2 bases at J, with 10 bases between the two ends. Germline CDR1 is GTSNPN and CDR2 is SVGIG (reference sequence). CDR3 length: 14 amino acids. DNA for the CDR3: TGTGCCTGGAGTGTAGGGGAGTTGAACTATGGCTACACCTTC. Amino acids: CAWSVGELNYGYTF.

The chain recombines TRBV4-3 with TRBJ2-6; the D call may be TRBD1 or TRBD2 (6 bases each). The CDR3 consists of 16 residues. CDR1 and CDR2 from the germline V gene are LGHNA and YSLEER. Trimming left V 0 bases short and J 3 bases short, with 9 bases between. The chain's CDR3 is CASSQDGGGGANVLTF. The CDR3 nucleotides are TGCGCCAGCAGCCAAGACGGAGGGGGTGGGGCCAACGTCCTGACTTTC.

The chain joins TRBV5-1 to TRBJ2-3, with 8 bases fitting TRBD2. The V gene end was trimmed by 4 bases and the J gene end by 4 bases; junction bases not matched to a gene: 8. The CDR3 spans 15 residues. From germline, CDR1 is SGHRS and CDR2 YFSETQ. The CDR3 loop reads CASSTGTSFPDTQYF. The CDR3 DNA reads as TGCGCCAGCAGCACCGGGACTAGTTTTCCAGATACGCAGTATTTT. The full variable domain, with the rest looked up from reference TRBV5-1 and TRBJ2-3, is KAGVTQTPRYLIKTRGQQVTLSCSPISGHRSVSWYQQTPGQGLQFLFEYFSETQRNKGNFPGRFSGRQFSNSRSEMNVSTLELGDSALYLCASSTGTSFPDTQYFGPGTRLTVL.

This rearrangement joins TRBV5-1 to TRBJ1-1; TRBD1 matches 8 bases. There are 14 residues in the CDR3. Germline lookup yields CDR1 SGHRS and CDR2 YFSETQ. V gave up 2 bases and J gave up 5 bases; unmatched junction bases: 5. The CDR3 region is CASSLNGQGTEAFF. The CDR3 DNA reads as TGCGCCAGCAGCTTAAACGGACAGGGAACTGAAGCTTTCTTT.

The rearrangement joins TRBV6-5 to TRBJ1-5; D remains unclear. This CDR3 has 15 amino acids. Germline values: CDR1 MNHEY, CDR2 SVGAGI. V was clipped by 0 bases and J by 2 bases, with 8 bases between them. CDR3 in DNA: TGTGCCAGCAGTTACTCGGGCGGGGGCAATCAGCCCCAGCATTTT. Translation gives CASSYSGGGNQPQHF.